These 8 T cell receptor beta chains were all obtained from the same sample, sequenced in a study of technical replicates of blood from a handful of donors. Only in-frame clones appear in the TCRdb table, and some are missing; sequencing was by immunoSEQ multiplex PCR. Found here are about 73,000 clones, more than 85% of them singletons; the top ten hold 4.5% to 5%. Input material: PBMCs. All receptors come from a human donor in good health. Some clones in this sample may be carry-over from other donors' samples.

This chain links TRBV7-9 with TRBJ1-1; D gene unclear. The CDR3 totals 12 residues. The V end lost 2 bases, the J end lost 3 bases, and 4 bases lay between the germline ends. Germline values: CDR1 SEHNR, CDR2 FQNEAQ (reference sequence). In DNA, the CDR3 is TGTGCCAGCAGCTTAACAGACACTGAAGCTTTCTTT. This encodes CASSLTDTEAFF.

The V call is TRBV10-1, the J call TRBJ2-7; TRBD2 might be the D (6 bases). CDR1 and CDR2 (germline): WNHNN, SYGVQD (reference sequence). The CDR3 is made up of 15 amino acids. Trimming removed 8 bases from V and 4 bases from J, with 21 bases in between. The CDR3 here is CASPREATETYEQYF. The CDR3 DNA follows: TGCGCCAGCCCGAGGGAGGCGACGGAAACATACGAGCAGTACTTC.

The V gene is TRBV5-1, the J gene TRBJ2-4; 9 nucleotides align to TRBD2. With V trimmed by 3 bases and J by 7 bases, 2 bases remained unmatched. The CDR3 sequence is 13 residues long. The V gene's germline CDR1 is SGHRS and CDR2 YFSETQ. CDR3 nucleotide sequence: TGCGCCAGCAGCTCCGGGACTAGCAACATTCAGTACTTC. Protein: CASSSGTSNIQYF.

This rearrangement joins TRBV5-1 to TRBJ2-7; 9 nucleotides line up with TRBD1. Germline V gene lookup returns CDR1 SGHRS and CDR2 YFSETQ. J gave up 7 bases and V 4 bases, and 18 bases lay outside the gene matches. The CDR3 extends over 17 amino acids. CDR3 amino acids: CASSPRPRGTGTEEQYF. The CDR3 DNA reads TGCGCCAGCAGCCCCAGACCCAGGGGGACAGGGACGGAGGAGCAGTACTTC.

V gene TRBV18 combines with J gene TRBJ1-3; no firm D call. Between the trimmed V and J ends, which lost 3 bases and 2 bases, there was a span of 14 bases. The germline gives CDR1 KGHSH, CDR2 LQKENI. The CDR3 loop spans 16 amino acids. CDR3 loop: CASSPGLRGTGNTIYF. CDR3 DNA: TGTGCCAGCTCACCTGGTCTCAGAGGCACTGGAAACACCATATATTTT.

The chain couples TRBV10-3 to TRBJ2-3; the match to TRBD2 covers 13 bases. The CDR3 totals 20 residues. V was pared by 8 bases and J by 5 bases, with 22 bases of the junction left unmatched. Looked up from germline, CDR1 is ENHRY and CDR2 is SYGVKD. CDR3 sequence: CAIGKKGLAGSPGRGDTQYF. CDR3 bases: TGTGCCATCGGGAAAAAGGGACTAGCGGGATCCCCGGGTCGAGGAGATACGCAGTATTTT.

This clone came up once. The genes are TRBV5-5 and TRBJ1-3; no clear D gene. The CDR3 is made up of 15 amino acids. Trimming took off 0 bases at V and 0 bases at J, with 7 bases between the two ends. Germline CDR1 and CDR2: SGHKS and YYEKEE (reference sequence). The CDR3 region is CASSLVPGSGNTIYF. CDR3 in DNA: TGTGCCAGCAGCTTGGTTCCGGGCTCTGGAAACACCATATATTTT.

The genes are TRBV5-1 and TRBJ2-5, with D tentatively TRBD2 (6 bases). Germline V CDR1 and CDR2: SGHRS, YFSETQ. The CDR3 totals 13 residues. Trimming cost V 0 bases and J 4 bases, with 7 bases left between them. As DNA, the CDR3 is TGCGCCAGCAGCTTGGGAGCGGGAGAGACCCAGTACTTC. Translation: CASSLGAGETQYF.